The next 29 T cell receptor beta chains were all read from a single sample in a study of T-cell memory formation after mild COVID-19. TCRdb ran MiXCR on the 5' RACE reads and lists one entry per CDR3 protein. The sample contains more than 250,000 distinct CDR3 sequences, 16% of which appear only once. The sequencing input was PBMCs or a T cell subset sorted from them (not recorded which). These receptors were collected from a man younger than 35 who had mild COVID-19 (a few samples of this study predate the infection). Cell type and time point are not known.

This clonotype turned up a few times. The chain links TRBV6-1 to TRBJ2-3; 9 bases are shared with TRBD1. This CDR3 comprises 13 residues. CDR1 and CDR2 (germline): MNHNS, SASEGT. Trimming cost V 11 bases and J 6 bases; bases outside gene matches: 9. DNA for the CDR3: TGTGCCGGGTCCACAGGGGGCTGGGATACGCAGTATTTT. Encoded protein: CAGSTGGWDTQYF.

The rearrangement uses TRBV5-1 and TRBJ2-7, with TRBD2 as a possible D gene (7 bases). Trimming took 4 bases from V and 3 from J, leaving 14 bases between them. CDR3 size: 14 residues. Germline CDR1 SGHRS, CDR2 YFSETQ. For the CDR3, the DNA is TGCGCCAGCAGCCCAGGGGTAGCGGGCTACGAGCAGTACTTC. It is translated as CASSPGVAGYEQYF. Full variable domain (outside the CDR3, taken from reference TRBV5-1 and TRBJ2-7): KAGVTQTPRYLIKTRGQQVTLSCSPISGHRSVSWYQQTPGQGLQFLFEYFSETQRNKGNFPGRFSGRQFSNSRSEMNVSTLELGDSALYLCASSPGVAGYEQYFGPGTRLTVT.

At least ten counts were recorded for this clonotype. V usage is TRBV7-2 and J usage is TRBJ2-5; TRBD1 matches at 9 bases. This CDR3 is built from 14 residues. V was clipped by 5 bases and J by 5 bases; unmatched bases: 6. Germline lookup yields CDR1 SGHTA and CDR2 FQGNSA. CDR3 protein: CASSVIQGAETQYF. CDR3 bases: TGTGCCAGCAGCGTAATACAGGGGGCTGAGACCCAGTACTTC.

The chain joins TRBV5-6 to TRBJ2-2, with D possibly matching TRBD1 (6 bases). The CDR3 has 18 residues. Germline-derived CDR1 and CDR2 are SGHDT and YYEEEE. Trimming took off 4 bases at V and 0 bases at J, with 19 bases between the two ends. The CDR3 sequence: CASSRTGTPRTNTGELFF. The DNA of the CDR3 is TGTGCCAGCAGCCGTACCGGGACACCGAGGACGAACACCGGGGAGCTGTTTTTT.

The V call is TRBV28, the J call TRBJ2-4; D unclear. Germline V gene data show CDR1 as MDHEN and CDR2 as SYDVKM. Trimming left V 4 bases short and J 8 bases short, with 6 bases between. The CDR3 contains 11 residues. In DNA form, the CDR3 reads TGTGCCAGCAGTTACATGGACATTCAGTACTTC. Translating gives CASSYMDIQYF. Drawing the rest from reference TRBV28 and TRBJ2-4, the complete variable domain is DVKVTQSSRYLVKRTGEKVFLECVQDMDHENMFWYRQDPGLGLRLIYFSYDVKMKEKGDIPEGYSVSREKKERFSLILESASTNQTSMYLCASSYMDIQYFGAGTRLSVL.

The DNA for the CDR3 is TGTGCCAGCAGCCAACCGGTTGCGGGGGGCAGGGACTATGGCTACACCTTC. This translates into CASSQPVAGGRDYGYTF. The chain carries TRBV4-2 and TRBJ1-2, with D tentatively TRBD1 (6 bases). The CDR3 is 17 amino acids. Germline V gene lookup returns CDR1 LGHNA and CDR2 YNFKEQ. V lost 2 bases to trimming and J lost 3 bases, with 19 bases between them.

The gene calls are TRBV28 and TRBJ2-7, with a tentative D call TRBD1 (6 bases). This CDR3 has 12 amino acids. Trimming pared 10 bases from V and 7 bases from J, leaving 17 bases between. Germline V gene data show CDR1 as MDHEN and CDR2 as SYDVKM. This chain's CDR3 is CATHRALGEQYV. CDR3 in DNA: TGTGCCACCCACAGGGCCCTGGGGGAGCAGTACGTC.

This clonotype was seen a few times. In DNA, the CDR3 is TGTGCCAGCAGCCGCCGTTTTATGTCGGTTGGGCAGTTCTTC. It encodes CASSRRFMSVGQFF. The V call is TRBV7-2, the J call TRBJ2-1, with unresolved D. CDR3 size: 14 residues. V was trimmed by 5 bases and J by 12 bases, leaving 20 bases between them. Per the germline V gene, CDR1 is SGHTA and CDR2 is FQGNSA.

This clonotype was observed a handful of times. The chain joins TRBV3-1 to TRBJ2-7; D gene unclear. This CDR3 has 15 amino acids. V lost 4 bases to trimming and J lost 6 bases, with 19 bases between them. The germline gives CDR1 LGHDT, CDR2 YNNKEL (reference sequence). Written as DNA, the CDR3 is TGTGCCAGCAGCCCCATTGGACCCCCCTCCAGCGAGCAGTACTTC. Translation: CASSPIGPPSSEQYF.

This chain uses TRBV5-1 with TRBJ1-5; D is perhaps TRBD1 (6 bases). Germline CDR1 and CDR2: SGHRS and YFSETQ. V was clipped by 2 bases and J by 7 bases, with 10 bases between them. The CDR3 is 13 residues long. The CDR3 sequence: CASSFTGQQPQHF. The CDR3 DNA sequence: TGCGCCAGCAGCTTCACAGGGCAACAGCCCCAGCATTTT.

This clonotype was observed a handful of times. V is TRBV7-2 and J is TRBJ2-5, with TRBD1 identical over 7 bases. The V and J ends lost 1 base and 5 bases, in that order; junction bases with no gene match: 13. The CDR3 has 17 amino acids. Germline V gives CDR1 SGHTA, CDR2 FQGNSA. CDR3 sequence (DNA): TGTGCCAGCAGCTTAGGGTTTTTGGGCCAGGGGGAGGAGACCCAGTACTTC. Amino acid sequence: CASSLGFLGQGEETQYF.

The genes are TRBV24-1 and TRBJ2-5; 9 bases agree with TRBD1. The germline V gene encodes CDR1 KGHDR and CDR2 SFDVKD. The V and J ends lost 3 bases and 4 bases, in that order; junction bases with no gene match: 5. This CDR3 has 15 residues. The CDR3 sequence is CATSDPDRGAETQYF. The CDR3 nucleotides read TGTGCCACCAGTGATCCTGACAGGGGGGCAGAGACCCAGTACTTC.

This clonotype was detected a few times. The V call is TRBV12-3 or TRBV12-4, the J call TRBJ2-3; 14 nucleotides align to TRBD2. The J segment lost 1 base and the V segment lost 7 bases, leaving 16 bases of the junction unmatched. This CDR3 is built from 20 residues. CDR3 protein: CASTNPTSGGAPGGTDTQYF. The DNA of the CDR3 is TGTGCCAGCACTAACCCGACTAGCGGGGGGGCCCCGGGCGGCACAGATACGCAGTATTTT.

The table lists this clonotype with many counts. The CDR3 loop is CASSLVASGGDDTQYF. CDR3 nucleotides: TGTGCCAGCAGCTTAGTGGCTAGCGGGGGGGATGATACGCAGTATTTT. This chain links TRBV7-2 with TRBJ2-3; 12 bases align to TRBD2. J was trimmed by 6 bases and V by 1 base; bases with no gene match: 5. The CDR3 totals 16 residues. Germline V gene lookup returns CDR1 SGHTA and CDR2 FQGNSA.

The chain recombines TRBV7-9 with TRBJ2-3; 10 bases align to TRBD1. The ends lost 2 bases at V and 4 bases at J; junction bases unmatched: 3. This CDR3 has 15 residues. CDR1 and CDR2 (germline): SEHNR, FQNEAQ (reference sequence). CDR3 amino acids: CASSLRTGGPDTQYF. CDR3 nucleotide sequence: TGTGCCAGCAGCTTAAGGACAGGGGGTCCAGATACGCAGTATTTT.

This clonotype was recorded many times. The chain has TRBV5-4 and TRBJ2-1; 10 bases are a match to TRBD2. CDR3 size: 14 residues. The junction had 6 bases not matched to a gene; V was cut back by 5 bases and J by 7 bases. Germline CDR1 SGHNT, CDR2 YYREEE (reference sequence). The CDR3 sequence: CASRAGGRGNEQFF. CDR3 DNA sequence: TGTGCCAGCAGAGCGGGGGGGCGGGGGAATGAGCAGTTCTTC.

This clonotype turned up a few times. The chain employs TRBV7-2 and TRBJ2-3; perhaps TRBD2 as D (6 bases). Looked up from germline, CDR1 is SGHTA and CDR2 is FQGNSA. V was clipped by 5 bases and J by 2 bases, with 17 bases between them. CDR3 length: 16 residues. For the CDR3, the DNA is TGTGCCAGCAGCCCCGGTGGGCGGGGTCACACAGATACGCAGTATTTT. This translates into CASSPGGRGHTDTQYF.

This clonotype has only a few counts. The chain has TRBV5-1 and TRBJ2-7; D uncertain. V dropped 2 bases and J dropped 0 bases, with 12 bases sitting between them. Germline V CDR1 and CDR2: SGHRS, YFSETQ. This CDR3 region has 15 residues. As DNA, the CDR3 is TGCGCCAGCAGCTTTGGTGGGTTAGACTCCTACGAGCAGTACTTC. The encoded protein is CASSFGGLDSYEQYF. The whole variable domain, remainder taken from reference TRBV5-1 and TRBJ2-7, is KAGVTQTPRYLIKTRGQQVTLSCSPISGHRSVSWYQQTPGQGLQFLFEYFSETQRNKGNFPGRFSGRQFSNSRSEMNVSTLELGDSALYLCASSFGGLDSYEQYFGPGTRLTVT.

This clonotype was counted a few times. The V and J genes are TRBV6-2 or TRBV6-3 and TRBJ2-5; D is unresolved. The V end was cut by 5 bases, the J end by 5 bases, with 9 bases between. This CDR3 contains 12 residues. Germline V CDR1 and CDR2: MNHEY, SVGEGT. The CDR3 region has the DNA TGTGCCAGCAGTGATGGGGTCGAGACCCAGTACTTC. Its protein is CASSDGVETQYF.

This clonotype was counted at least ten times. The rearrangement uses TRBV6-5 and TRBJ2-3, with TRBD2 matching 8 bases. Germline lookup yields CDR1 MNHEY and CDR2 SVGAGI. Trimming removed 5 bases from V and 4 bases from J; junction bases left unmatched: 2. CDR3 length: 13 amino acids. The CDR3 spells CASSRGGADTQYF. The CDR3 DNA reads TGTGCCAGCAGTCGGGGGGGGGCAGATACGCAGTATTTT.

The genes are TRBV7-2 and TRBJ1-6; 9 bases align to TRBD1. CDR3 length equals 14 residues. Germline V gives CDR1 SGHTA, CDR2 FQGNSA. V shed 6 bases and J 7 bases; nucleotides not matched to a gene: 4. The CDR3, as DNA: TGTGCCAGCAGTCAACAGGGGGCCAATTCACCCCTCCACTTT. It codes for CASSQQGANSPLHF.

This clonotype was seen only a few times. This chain joins TRBV30 and TRBJ1-2, with D tentatively TRBD1 (6 bases). Trimming removed 3 bases at V and 8 bases at J, with 13 bases between. The germline V gene has CDR1 GTSNPN and CDR2 SVGIG (reference sequence). The CDR3 contains 12 residues. CDR3 sequence reads: CAWRRGARGYTF. CDR3 in DNA: TGTGCCTGGAGACGGGGGGCGCGAGGCTACACCTTC.

The chain is built from TRBV20-1 and TRBJ1-4; TRBD1 is a possible D gene (5 bases). V lost 0 bases to trimming and J lost 7 bases, with 12 bases between them. This CDR3 comprises 14 residues. Germline loops: CDR1 DFQATT, CDR2 SNEGSKA (reference sequence). CDR3 residues: CSARDGRAGEKLFF. CDR3 coding DNA: TGCAGTGCTAGAGACGGCAGGGCCGGTGAAAAACTGTTTTTT.

The chain recombines TRBV20-1 with TRBJ1-6; D is undetermined. This CDR3 has 15 amino acids. Trimming cost V 0 bases and J 10 bases, with 16 bases left between them. Germline-derived CDR1 and CDR2 are DFQATT and SNEGSKA (reference sequence). Here the CDR3 DNA reads TGCAGTGCTAGAGAGGGAGGCACCCTATCATCACCCCTCCACTTT. Its protein is CSAREGGTLSSPLHF.

This clonotype was detected a few times. The V and J genes are TRBV20-1 and TRBJ1-2; 9 bases line up with TRBD1. The V gene's germline CDR1 is DFQATT and CDR2 SNEGSKA (reference sequence). The CDR3 runs to 12 residues. The ends lost 4 bases at V and 5 bases at J; junction bases unmatched: 2. The CDR3 DNA reads TGCAGTGCTAAGACAGGGGGATATGGCTACACCTTC. Its protein is CSAKTGGYGYTF.

In its sample, this clonotype was seen a few times. This chain links TRBV20-1 with TRBJ2-4; 8 nucleotides align to TRBD1. The germline gives CDR1 DFQATT, CDR2 SNEGSKA (reference sequence). This CDR3 contains 16 residues. The V and J ends lost 6 bases and 0 bases, in that order; junction bases with no gene match: 10. CDR3 residues: CSAPWGTGLAKNIQYF. The CDR3 nucleotides are TGCAGTGCGCCGTGGGGGACAGGACTAGCCAAAAACATTCAGTACTTC.

The chain couples TRBV4-1 to TRBJ1-1; TRBD1 agrees at 10 bases. The CDR3 has 13 residues. Germline CDR1 is MGHRA and CDR2 is YSYEKL. V shed 11 bases and J 3 bases; nucleotides not matched to a gene: 6. CDR3 protein: CAVRGQGYTEAFF. The CDR3 DNA reads as TGCGCCGTTCGGGGACAGGGGTACACTGAAGCTTTCTTT.

The sample holds a few counts of this clonotype. The rearrangement uses TRBV9 and TRBJ2-3; D uncertain. CDR1 SGDLS and CDR2 YYNGEE come from the germline V gene. V gave up 1 base and J gave up 0 bases, with 9 bases separating them. The length of the CDR3 is 15 residues. The CDR3 loop reads CASSVSVSSTDTQYF. The CDR3 DNA sequence: TGTGCCAGCAGCGTAAGCGTTTCTAGCACAGATACGCAGTATTTT.

Only a few counts were recorded for this clonotype. The chain is built from TRBV7-2 and TRBJ1-2, with no clear D. Germline CDR1 SGHTA, CDR2 FQGNSA. The CDR3 is 13 amino acids. V gave up 5 bases and J gave up 6 bases, with 13 bases separating them. CDR3 sequence reads: CASSPMRVDGYTF. CDR3 nucleotides: TGTGCCAGCAGCCCCATGCGGGTAGATGGCTACACCTTC.